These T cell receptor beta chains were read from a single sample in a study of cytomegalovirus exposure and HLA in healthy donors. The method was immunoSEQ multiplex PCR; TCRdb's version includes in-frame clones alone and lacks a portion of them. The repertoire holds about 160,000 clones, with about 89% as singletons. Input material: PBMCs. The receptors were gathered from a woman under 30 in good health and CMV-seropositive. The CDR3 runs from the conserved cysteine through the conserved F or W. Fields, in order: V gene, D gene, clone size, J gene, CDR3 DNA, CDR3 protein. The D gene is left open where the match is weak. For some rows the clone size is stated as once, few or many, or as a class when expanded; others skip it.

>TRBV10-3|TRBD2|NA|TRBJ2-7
TGTGCCATCAGTGAGTCGCCCGCTAGCGGCCTCTCAACCTACGAGCAGTACTTC
CAISESPASGLSTYEQYF
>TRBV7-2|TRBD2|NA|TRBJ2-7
TGTGCCAGCAGATCCCTAGCGGGGGGCGATGAGCAGTACTTC
CASRSLAGGDEQYF
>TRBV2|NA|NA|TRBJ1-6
TGTGCCAGCAGTGAAATCAGTTCTAATTCACCCCTCCACTTT
CASSEISSNSPLHF
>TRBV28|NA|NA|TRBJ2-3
TGTGCCTCAAACCGGGGGTTTGTTAGGACAGATACGCAGTATTTT
CASNRGFVRTDTQYF
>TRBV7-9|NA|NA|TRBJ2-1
TGTGCCAGCAGCTTAGATTCGCTTGCGGCGGAAGAGCAGTTCTTC
CASSLDSLAAEEQFF
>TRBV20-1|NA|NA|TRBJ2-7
TGCAGTGCTGGAGGAGTGTACGAGCAGTACTTC
CSAGGVYEQYF
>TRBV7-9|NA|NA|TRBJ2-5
TGTGCCATCAAGGGGGTGGCCCAAGAGACCCAGTACTTC
CAIKGVAQETQYF
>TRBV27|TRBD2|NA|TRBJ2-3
TGTGCCAGCAGCACCTCTGGACTAGCGGGACCAGATACGCAGTATTTT
CASSTSGLAGPDTQYF
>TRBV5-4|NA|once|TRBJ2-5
TGTGCCAGCAGCTTTGATGCGGGCGGGGAGACCCAGTACTTC
CASSFDAGGETQYF
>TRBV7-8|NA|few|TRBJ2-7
TGTGCCAGCAGCTCGTTAGCGTTGTACGAGCAGTACTTC
CASSSLALYEQYF
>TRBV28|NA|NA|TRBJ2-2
TGTGCCAGCAGACAGAACACCGGGGAGCTGTTTTTT
CASRQNTGELFF
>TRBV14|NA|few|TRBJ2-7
TGTGCCAGCAGCCAAGTAAGTGGAGGTCACGAGCAGTACTTC
CASSQVSGGHEQYF
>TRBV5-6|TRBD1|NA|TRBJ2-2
TGTGCCAGCAGCACAGGGACAGGAGTTATCGTCGGGGAGCTGTTTTTT
CASSTGTGVIVGELFF
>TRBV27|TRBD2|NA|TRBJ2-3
TGTGCCAGCAGTTCTAGGACTAGCGGGGGGATTCACTCTAGCACAGATACGCAGTATTTT
CASSSRTSGGIHSSTDTQYF
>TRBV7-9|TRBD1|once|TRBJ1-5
TGTGCCAGCAGCCGCGACCGGACAGGGCACCAGCCCCAGCATTTT
CASSRDRTGHQPQHF
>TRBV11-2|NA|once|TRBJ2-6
TGTGCCAGCGGCCACAGGGAGGGGGACTCTGGGGCCAACGTCCTGACTTTC
CASGHREGDSGANVLTF
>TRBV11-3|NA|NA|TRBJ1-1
TGTGCCAGCAGCTTAGGGAGGGACACTGAAGCTTTCTTT
CASSLGRDTEAFF
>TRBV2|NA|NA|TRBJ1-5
TGTGCCAGCGGACCGACGGGGTTCGGTAATCAGCCCCAGCATTTT
CASGPTGFGNQPQHF
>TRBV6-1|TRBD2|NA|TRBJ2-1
TGTGCCAGCAGGGGTCTAGCGGATGAGCAGTTCTTC
CASRGLADEQFF
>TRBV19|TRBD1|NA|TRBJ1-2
TGTGCCAGTAGTATACCGGGACAGGGCCCTAACTATGGCTACACCTTC
CASSIPGQGPNYGYTF
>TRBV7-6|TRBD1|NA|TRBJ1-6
TGTGCCAGCAGCTTTTCCACAGGGGACTATTCACCCCTCCACTTT
CASSFSTGDYSPLHF
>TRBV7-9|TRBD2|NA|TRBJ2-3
TGTGCCAGCAGCTTAGCCGCCTCCACTAGCGGGGGAGACACAGATACGCAGTATTTT
CASSLAASTSGGDTDTQYF
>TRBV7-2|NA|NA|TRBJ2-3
TGTGCCAGCAGCTTACGCGGAAGCACAGATACGCAGTATTTT
CASSLRGSTDTQYF
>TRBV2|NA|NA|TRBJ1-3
TGTGCCAGCAGTGAAGGTGGAGGGAGTAGAAACACCATATATTTT
CASSEGGGSRNTIYF
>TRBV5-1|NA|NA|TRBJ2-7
TGCGCCAGCAGCTTGTCCGGCGGCGACGAGCAGTACTTC
CASSLSGGDEQYF
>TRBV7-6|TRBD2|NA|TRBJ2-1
TGTGCCAGCAGCTTATTGGGCGGGAGGGCTCACAATGAGCAGTTCTTC
CASSLLGGRAHNEQFF
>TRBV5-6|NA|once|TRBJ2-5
TGTGCCAGCAGCTCCGGAACGGGAAAAAGACGAGAGGGCCAAGAGACCCAGTACTTC
CASSSGTGKRREGQETQYF
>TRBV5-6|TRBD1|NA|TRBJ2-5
TGTGCCAGCAGCTCACCCAGGGGGCCAGGGGAGACCCAGTACTTC
CASSSPRGPGETQYF